This entry is about one T cell receptor beta chain. The data stem from a study of patients and donors after allogeneic stem cell transplantation. TCRdb ran MiXCR on the RT-PCR reads and lists one entry per CDR3 protein. The data contain about a million distinct CDR3 sequences, 15% to 20% of them singletons. V was trimmed by 1 base and J by 4 bases, leaving 8 bases between them. The CDR3 contains 13 residues. Germline V CDR1 and CDR2: SGDLS, YYNGEE. V gene TRBV9 combines with J gene TRBJ1-2; tentatively, D is TRBD1 (5 bases). The source is a human donor who was either an allogeneic HSCT recipient or a stem cell or donor lymphocyte infusion donor (not recorded which). It is not recorded whose cells these are; they may come from a transplant donor. The sequenced sample was blood, either unsorted or a sorted T cell fraction (not recorded which). CDR3 residues: CASSVSQGYGYTF. Here the CDR3 DNA reads TGTGCCAGCAGCGTATCGCAGGGCTATGGCTACACCTTC.